Following are 22 T cell receptor beta chains from one sample sequenced in a study of technical replicates of blood from several donors. Method: immunoSEQ multiplex PCR; TCRdb's copy keeps in-frame clones and lacks some. The sample lists tens of thousands of clones; nearly 97% were seen once. Source material: T cells isolated from PBMCs. The origin of the receptors is a human donor in good health.

This clone was observed a few times. This chain links TRBV7-9 with TRBJ2-7, with 12 positions matching TRBD2. Germline CDR1 reads SEHNR; CDR2 reads FQNEAQ (reference sequence). The CDR3 consists of 16 residues. Germline trimming cut 4 bases from V and 3 bases from J; bases unmatched to any gene: 7. CDR3 DNA sequence: TGTGCCAGCAGCTGGTTGACTAGCGGGGGTTTCTACGAGCAGTACTTC. This translates into CASSWLTSGGFYEQYF.

This chain links TRBV28 with TRBJ2-7, with a weak D call TRBD1 (5 bases). The germline V and J ends were trimmed by 4 bases and 1 base, with 17 bases remaining between them. This CDR3 contains 16 residues. Germline values: CDR1 MDHEN, CDR2 SYDVKM. CDR3 region: CASSSPRVAVSYEQYF. CDR3 bases: TGTGCCAGCAGTTCCCCCAGGGTCGCCGTATCCTACGAGCAGTACTTC.

The chain couples TRBV10-1 to TRBJ2-3; D perhaps matches TRBD1 (6 bases). Germline CDR1 is WNHNN and CDR2 is SYGVQD (reference sequence). With 2 bases removed from V and 0 bases from J, the gap between germline ends came to 12 bases. The CDR3 sequence is 16 residues long. The CDR3 DNA reads TGCGCCAGCAGTGAGCGGGTCAGGGGAAGCACAGATACGCAGTATTTT. Residues: CASSERVRGSTDTQYF.

This clone appeared once. The chain joins TRBV7-9 to TRBJ2-1; 11 nucleotides align to TRBD2. V lost 0 bases to trimming and J lost 5 bases; unmatched junction nucleotides: 3. Per the germline V gene, CDR1 is SEHNR and CDR2 is FQNEAQ (reference sequence). This CDR3 has 16 residues. The CDR3 here is CASSLAASGGNNEQFF. Written as DNA, the CDR3 is TGTGCCAGCAGCTTAGCGGCTAGCGGGGGGAACAATGAGCAGTTCTTC.

The V and J genes are TRBV7-6 and TRBJ2-1, with a tentative D call TRBD2 (5 bases). CDR1 is SGHVS and CDR2 is FNYEAQ in the germline V gene. The CDR3 extends over 17 amino acids. The V and J ends lost 4 bases and 7 bases respectively, with 23 bases between them. CDR3 protein: CASSSDWTGKIRNEQFF. The CDR3 DNA follows: TGTGCCAGCAGCTCCGATTGGACTGGGAAAATTAGGAATGAGCAGTTCTTC.

The chain links TRBV9 to TRBJ2-1, with 10 bases that match TRBD2. This CDR3 region has 17 residues. Unmatched junction bases numbered 14, after V lost 5 bases and J lost 6 bases. Per the germline V gene, CDR1 is SGDLS and CDR2 is YYNGEE. The CDR3 DNA follows: TGTGCCAGCAGTATCACACTAGCGGGAACCCCTCGCAATGAGCAGTTCTTC. Translation: CASSITLAGTPRNEQFF.

This chain uses TRBV19 with TRBJ1-1; D is unclear. V shed 4 bases and J shed 5 bases, with 8 bases lying between them. This CDR3 comprises 12 residues. The germline gives CDR1 LNHDA, CDR2 SQIVND (reference sequence). This CDR3 is CASSRLGTEAFF. The CDR3 DNA sequence: TGTGCCAGTAGTAGGCTCGGGACTGAAGCTTTCTTT.

The chain carries TRBV5-6 and TRBJ1-2; D perhaps matches TRBD1 (6 bases). This CDR3 spans 13 amino acids. Trimming removed 0 bases from V and 8 bases from J, with 11 bases in between. Germline V lookup: CDR1 SGHDT, CDR2 YYEEEE. The chain's CDR3 is CASSLVAGVGYTF. CDR3 coding DNA: TGTGCCAGCAGCTTGGTAGCAGGGGTCGGCTACACCTTC.

This chain joins TRBV27 and TRBJ1-1; 7 nucleotides match TRBD1. The CDR3 runs to 13 residues. Losses at the gene ends were 7 bases for V and 7 bases for J; bases not matched to a gene: 9. CDR1 is MNHEY, CDR2 SMNVEV, per germline (reference sequence). DNA of the CDR3: TGTGCCAGCATCGTTACCGGGACAGATGAAGCTTTCTTT. This codes for CASIVTGTDEAFF.

This clone appeared a single time. The V and J genes are TRBV19 and TRBJ2-5; D is perhaps TRBD2 (6 bases). Trimming removed 6 bases from V and 0 bases from J, with 14 bases in between. CDR1 and CDR2 (germline): LNHDA, SQIVND (reference sequence). This CDR3 is 15 amino acids long. CDR3 sequence reads: CASSLRDSYQETQYF. In nucleotides, the CDR3 is TGTGCCAGTAGCCTCCGGGACTCTTACCAAGAGACCCAGTACTTC.

This rearrangement joins TRBV30 to TRBJ2-7; a weak D match, TRBD2 (6 bases). The CDR3 contains 18 residues. V lost 4 bases to trimming and J lost 0 bases, with 25 bases between them. Per germline, CDR1 GTSNPN and CDR2 SVGIG (reference sequence). The CDR3 is CAWNAGRTNLYSSYEQYF. DNA for the CDR3: TGTGCCTGGAATGCGGGACGGACGAACCTCTATAGCTCCTACGAGCAGTACTTC. Using reference TRBV30 and TRBJ2-7 for the parts outside the CDR3, the full variable domain is SQTIHQWPATLVQPVGSPLSLECTVEGTSNPNLYWYRQAAGRGLQLLFYSVGIGQISSEVPQNLSASRPQDRQFILSSKKLLLSDSGFYLCAWNAGRTNLYSSYEQYFGPGTRLTVT.

This chain uses TRBV6-6 with TRBJ2-7; 13 bases match TRBD2. The V and J ends lost 6 bases and 7 bases, in that order; junction bases with no gene match: 6. Germline CDR1 and CDR2: MNHNY and SVGAGI (reference sequence). CDR3 size: 14 residues. The CDR3 reads CASSPLAGGGEQYF. CDR3 nucleotides: TGTGCCAGCAGCCCACTAGCGGGAGGGGGAGAGCAGTACTTC.

This chain connects TRBV10-3 to TRBJ1-2, with D unclear. V lost 3 bases and J lost 0, with 5 bases in between. The CDR3 is 13 amino acids. Per the germline V gene, CDR1 is ENHRY and CDR2 is SYGVKD. CDR3: CAISDTANYGYTF. The CDR3 DNA reads as TGTGCCATCAGTGACACAGCTAACTATGGCTACACCTTC.

The chain recombines TRBV13 with TRBJ2-5; 11 positions agree with TRBD2. Germline V gene lookup returns CDR1 PRHDT and CDR2 FYEKMQ (reference sequence). V shed 5 bases, J shed 0 bases, and the junction held 5 bases outside the gene matches. This CDR3 is built from 16 residues. The CDR3 spells CASSMTSGENQETQYF. DNA of the CDR3: TGTGCCAGCAGCATGACTAGCGGGGAGAACCAAGAGACCCAGTACTTC.

The CDR3 bases are TGTGCCAGCAGAGACTGGCTCTCCTACGAGCAGTACTTC. Amino acids: CASRDWLSYEQYF. The chain links TRBV6-1 to TRBJ2-7; D not resolved. This CDR3 region has 13 residues. Germline V gene sequence: CDR1 MNHNS, CDR2 SASEGT. Trimming shortened V by 6 bases and J by 0 bases, and 9 bases separated the two germline ends.

The rearrangement links TRBV4-1 to TRBJ2-5; 8 bases align to TRBD1. The CDR3 contains 14 residues. The J segment lost 5 bases and the V segment lost 5 bases, leaving 7 bases of the junction unmatched. CDR1 is MGHRA and CDR2 is YSYEKL in the germline V gene. The CDR3 DNA sequence: TGCGCCAGCAGCTTCAGGGGGCGCGAGGAGACCCAGTACTTC. This sequence encodes CASSFRGREETQYF.

The chain couples TRBV29-1 to TRBJ2-3; 7 bases fit TRBD2. The CDR3 length is 14 residues. Germline V gives CDR1 SQVTM, CDR2 ANQGSEA. After removal of 4 bases from V and 4 bases from J, the junction contained 8 bases not matched to a gene. The chain's CDR3 is CSVGKRLAADTQYF. The CDR3 region has the DNA TGCAGCGTTGGCAAGCGACTAGCCGCAGATACGCAGTATTTT.

This clone was seen just once. This sequence joins TRBV29-1 and TRBJ2-4, with D unclear. With 0 bases removed from V and 0 bases from J, the gap between germline ends came to 12 bases. The CDR3 is made up of 16 amino acids. CDR1 is SQVTM, CDR2 ANQGSEA, per germline. The CDR3 DNA reads as TGCAGCGTTGAAGATTGGAGCTCGCCAGCCAAAAACATTCAGTACTTC. This translates into CSVEDWSSPAKNIQYF. Variable domain in full (rest from reference TRBV29-1 and TRBJ2-4): SAVISQKPSRDICQRGTSLTIQCQVDSQVTMMFWYRQQPGQSLTLIATANQGSEATYESGFVIDKFPISRPNLTFSTLTVSNMSPEDSSIYLCSVEDWSSPAKNIQYFGAGTRLSVL.

V usage is TRBV28 and J usage is TRBJ2-4; possibly TRBD2 for D (5 bases). Trimming stripped 5 bases from V and 6 bases from J, with 14 bases between. CDR1 is MDHEN, CDR2 SYDVKM, per germline. This CDR3 has 14 amino acids. As DNA, the CDR3 is TGTGCCAGCAGTACCCGCCGGGGTAGAAACATTCAGTACTTC. Translated: CASSTRRGRNIQYF.

This chain joins TRBV4-2 and TRBJ1-2, with D perhaps matching TRBD1 (5 bases). CDR3 length: 13 residues. Germline V CDR1 and CDR2: LGHNA, YNFKEQ. The V end was cut by 1 base, the J end by 4 bases, with 7 bases between. For the CDR3, the DNA is TGTGCCAGCAGCCAAGGGCAGGGCTATGGCTACACCTTC. Its protein is CASSQGQGYGYTF.

V is TRBV30 and J is TRBJ2-7, with D possibly TRBD1 on 6 matching bases. Trimming shortened V by 7 bases and J by 3 bases, and 22 bases separated the two germline ends. Germline CDR1 reads GTSNPN; CDR2 reads SVGIG (reference sequence). This CDR3 has 15 residues. As DNA, the CDR3 is TGTGCCTTATCCGGGACAACGGGATCCTACTACGAGCAGTACTTC. It translates to CALSGTTGSYYEQYF.

The genes are TRBV19 and TRBJ2-7; tentative D call: TRBD1 (6 bases). Trimming pared 6 bases from V and 4 bases from J, leaving 19 bases between. The CDR3 extends over 15 amino acids. Germline values: CDR1 LNHDA, CDR2 SQIVND (reference sequence). The CDR3 sequence is CASSPNPGVAYEQYF. The CDR3 DNA reads TGTGCCAGTAGCCCCAACCCAGGGGTAGCTTACGAGCAGTACTTC.